This TCR beta chain was recovered during a study of blood T cells in healthy people across ages. This clonotype was detected a few times. Germline and junction disagree at one end, which may indicate a read error. From germline, CDR1 is SGHTA and CDR2 FQGTGA. The CDR3 runs to 13 residues. A sample-barcoded 5' primer and a J-beta primer mix were used in a second PCR of roughly 6 to 12 cycles. TCRdb re-called the 5' RACE reads with MiXCR, one entry per CDR3 protein. The sample contains about 290,000 distinct CDR3 sequences, 27% of which appear only once. This TCR came from a woman aged 70-85 years in good health. Sequencing was done on a sample of blood. The chain employs TRBV7-3 and TRBJ2-5; D unclear. The CDR3 DNA reads as TGTACCAGCAGCTTAAGCCGAGAAGAGACCCAGTACTTC. Translated, it gives CTSSLSREETQYF.